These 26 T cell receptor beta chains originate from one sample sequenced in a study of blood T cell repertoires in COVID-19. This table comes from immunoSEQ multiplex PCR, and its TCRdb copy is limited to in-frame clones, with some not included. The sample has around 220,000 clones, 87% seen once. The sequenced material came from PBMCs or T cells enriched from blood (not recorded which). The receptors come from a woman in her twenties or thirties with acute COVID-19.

The CDR3 here is CATSSFLGTEAFF. The CDR3 DNA reads TGTGCCACCAGCAGTTTCCTCGGGACAGAAGCTTTCTTT. The V gene is TRBV15, the J gene TRBJ1-1; D is possibly TRBD1 (6 bases). V shed 3 bases and J shed 8 bases, with 13 bases lying between them. Per the germline V gene, CDR1 is LNHNV and CDR2 is YYDKDF (reference sequence). The length of the CDR3 is 13 residues.

The CDR3 loop reads CASSLSTGVEKLFF. CDR3 nucleotides: TGTGCCAGCAGCTTATCTACAGGGGTCGAAAAACTGTTTTTT. The chain joins TRBV7-2 to TRBJ1-4; TRBD1 agrees at 7 bases. Germline trimming cut 2 bases from V and 8 bases from J; bases unmatched to any gene: 5. Germline V gene data show CDR1 as SGHTA and CDR2 as FQGNSA. This CDR3 comprises 14 residues.

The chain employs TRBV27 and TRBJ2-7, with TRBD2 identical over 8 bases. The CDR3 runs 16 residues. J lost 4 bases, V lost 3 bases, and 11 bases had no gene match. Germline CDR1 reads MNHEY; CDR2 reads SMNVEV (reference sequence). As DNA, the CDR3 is TGTGCCAGCAGTTTCGCAGCGGGAGTAATTGGGTACGAGCAGTACTTC. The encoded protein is CASSFAAGVIGYEQYF.

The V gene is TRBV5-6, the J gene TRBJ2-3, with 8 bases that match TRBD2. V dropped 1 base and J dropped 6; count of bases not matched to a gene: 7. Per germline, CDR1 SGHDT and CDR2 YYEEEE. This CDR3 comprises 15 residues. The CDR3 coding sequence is TGTGCCAGCAGCTTGACGGCGGGGGGTCCGGATACGCAGTATTTT. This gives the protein CASSLTAGGPDTQYF.

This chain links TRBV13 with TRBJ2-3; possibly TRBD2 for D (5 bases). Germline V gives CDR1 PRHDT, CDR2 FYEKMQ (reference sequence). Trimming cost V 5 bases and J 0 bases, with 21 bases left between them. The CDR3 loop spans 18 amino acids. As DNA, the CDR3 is TGTGCCAGCAGCCCCTGGGTAGCGAAGATTTCTAGCACAGATACGCAGTATTTT. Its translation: CASSPWVAKISSTDTQYF.

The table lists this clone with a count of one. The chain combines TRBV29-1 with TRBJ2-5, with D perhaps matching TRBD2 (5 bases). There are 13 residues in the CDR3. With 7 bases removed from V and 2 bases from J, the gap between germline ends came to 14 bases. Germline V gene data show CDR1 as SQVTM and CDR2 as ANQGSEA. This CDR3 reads CSGSKEVQETQYF. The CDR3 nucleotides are TGCAGCGGATCCAAGGAGGTTCAAGAGACCCAGTACTTC. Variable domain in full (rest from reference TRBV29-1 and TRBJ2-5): SAVISQKPSRDICQRGTSLTIQCQVDSQVTMMFWYRQQPGQSLTLIATANQGSEATYESGFVIDKFPISRPNLTFSTLTVSNMSPEDSSIYLCSGSKEVQETQYFGPGTRLLVL.

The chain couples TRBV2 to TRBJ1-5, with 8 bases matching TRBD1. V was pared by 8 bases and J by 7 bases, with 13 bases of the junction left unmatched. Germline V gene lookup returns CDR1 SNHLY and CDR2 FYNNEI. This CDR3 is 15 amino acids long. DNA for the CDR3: TGTGCCAGCGCCCAGGGGGCAGGGGGAGGACAGCCCCAGCATTTT. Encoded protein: CASAQGAGGGQPQHF.

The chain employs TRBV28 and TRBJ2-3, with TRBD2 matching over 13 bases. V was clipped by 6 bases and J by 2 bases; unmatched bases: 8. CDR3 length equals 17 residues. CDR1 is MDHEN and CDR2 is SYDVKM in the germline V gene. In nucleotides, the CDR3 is TGTGCCAGCAGCATAGGGACTAGCGGGGATCTCACAGATACGCAGTATTTT. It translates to CASSIGTSGDLTDTQYF.

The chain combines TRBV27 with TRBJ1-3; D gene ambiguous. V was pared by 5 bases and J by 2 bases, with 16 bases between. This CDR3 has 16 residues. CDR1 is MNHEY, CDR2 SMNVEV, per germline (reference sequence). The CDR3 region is CASSPRRGSPGNTIYF. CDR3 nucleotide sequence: TGTGCCAGCAGTCCCCGACGGGGATCTCCTGGAAACACCATATATTTT.

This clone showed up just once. CDR3 region: CASSLAQLLREGEGTDTQYF. DNA for the CDR3: TGTGCCAGCAGCTTAGCCCAACTCTTGCGGGAGGGCGAAGGGACAGATACGCAGTATTTT. The gene calls are TRBV7-6 and TRBJ2-3; TRBD2 agrees at 9 bases. The CDR3 totals 20 residues. In germline, CDR1 is SGHVS, CDR2 FNYEAQ. The V segment lost 0 bases and the J segment 3 bases; nucleotides outside the gene matches: 16. Full variable domain (outside the CDR3, taken from reference TRBV7-6 and TRBJ2-3): GAGVSQSPRYKVTKRGQDVALRCDPISGHVSLYWYRQALGQGPEFLTYFNYEAQQDKSGLPNDRFSAERPEGSISTLTIQRTEQRDSAMYRCASSLAQLLREGEGTDTQYFGPGTRLTVL.

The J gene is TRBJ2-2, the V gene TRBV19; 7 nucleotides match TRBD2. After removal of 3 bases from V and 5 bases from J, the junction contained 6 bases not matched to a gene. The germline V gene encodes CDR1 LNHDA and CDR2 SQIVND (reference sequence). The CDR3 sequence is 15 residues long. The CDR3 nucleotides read TGTGCCAGTAGTATGGGGACTACCCTAACCGGGGAGCTGTTTTTT. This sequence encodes CASSMGTTLTGELFF. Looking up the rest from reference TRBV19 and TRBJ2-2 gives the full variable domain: DGGITQSPKYLFRKEGQNVTLSCEQNLNHDAMYWYRQDPGQGLRLIYYSQIVNDFQKGDIAEGYSVSREKKESFPLTVTSAQKNPTAFYLCASSMGTTLTGELFFGEGSRLTVL.

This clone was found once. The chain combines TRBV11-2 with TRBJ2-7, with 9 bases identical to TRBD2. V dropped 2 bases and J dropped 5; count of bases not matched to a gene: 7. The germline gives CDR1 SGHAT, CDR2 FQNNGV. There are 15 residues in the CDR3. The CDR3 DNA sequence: TGTGCCAGCAGCTTACGGCTAGCGGGACCCGACGAGCAGTACTTC. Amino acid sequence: CASSLRLAGPDEQYF.

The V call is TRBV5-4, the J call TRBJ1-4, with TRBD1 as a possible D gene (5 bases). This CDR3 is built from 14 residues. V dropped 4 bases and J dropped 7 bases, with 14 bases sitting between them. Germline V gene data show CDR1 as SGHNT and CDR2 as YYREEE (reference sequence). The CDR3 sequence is CASSTDPRGEKLFF. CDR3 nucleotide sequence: TGTGCCAGCAGCACCGACCCAAGGGGTGAAAAACTGTTTTTT. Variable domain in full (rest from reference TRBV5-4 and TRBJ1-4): ETGVTQSPTHLIKTRGQQVTLRCSSQSGHNTVSWYQQALGQGPQFIFQYYREEENGRGNFPPRFSGLQFPNYSSELNVNALELDDSALYLCASSTDPRGEKLFFGSGTQLSVL.

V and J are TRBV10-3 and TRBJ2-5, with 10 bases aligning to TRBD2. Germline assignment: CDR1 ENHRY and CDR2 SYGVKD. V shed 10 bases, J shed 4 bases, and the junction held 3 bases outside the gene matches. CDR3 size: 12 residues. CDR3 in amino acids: CATSGRVETQYF. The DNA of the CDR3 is TGTGCCACTAGCGGGAGAGTAGAGACCCAGTACTTC.

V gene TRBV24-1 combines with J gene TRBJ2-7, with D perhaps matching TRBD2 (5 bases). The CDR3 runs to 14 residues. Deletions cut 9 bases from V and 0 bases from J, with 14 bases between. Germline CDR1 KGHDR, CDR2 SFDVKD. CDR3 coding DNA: TGTGCCACCGGGAGCCCCCGAAGCTCCTACGAGCAGTACTTC. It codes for CATGSPRSSYEQYF.

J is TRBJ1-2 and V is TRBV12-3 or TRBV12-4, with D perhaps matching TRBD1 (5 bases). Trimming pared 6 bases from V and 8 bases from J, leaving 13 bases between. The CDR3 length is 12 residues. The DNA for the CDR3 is TGTGCCAGCAGCCAGGGCTCGTGGGGCTACACCTTC. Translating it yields CASSQGSWGYTF.

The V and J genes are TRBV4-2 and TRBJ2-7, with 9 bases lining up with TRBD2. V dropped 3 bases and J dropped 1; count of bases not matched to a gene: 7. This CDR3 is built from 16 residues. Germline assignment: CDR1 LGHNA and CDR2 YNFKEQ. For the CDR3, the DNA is TGTGCCAGCAGCCAGGCTAGCGGGACGTGGTCCTACGAGCAGTACTTC. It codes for CASSQASGTWSYEQYF.

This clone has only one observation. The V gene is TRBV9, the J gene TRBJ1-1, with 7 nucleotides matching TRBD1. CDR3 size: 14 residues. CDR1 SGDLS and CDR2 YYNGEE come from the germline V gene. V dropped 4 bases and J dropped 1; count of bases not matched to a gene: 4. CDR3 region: CASSPRQGNTEAFF. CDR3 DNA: TGTGCCAGCAGCCCCAGACAGGGGAACACTGAAGCTTTCTTT.

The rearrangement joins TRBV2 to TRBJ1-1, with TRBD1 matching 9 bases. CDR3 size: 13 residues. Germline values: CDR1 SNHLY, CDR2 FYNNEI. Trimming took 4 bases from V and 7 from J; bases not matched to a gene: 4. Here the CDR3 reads CASSGTGEDEAFF. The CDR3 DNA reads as TGTGCCAGCAGTGGGACAGGGGAGGATGAAGCTTTCTTT.

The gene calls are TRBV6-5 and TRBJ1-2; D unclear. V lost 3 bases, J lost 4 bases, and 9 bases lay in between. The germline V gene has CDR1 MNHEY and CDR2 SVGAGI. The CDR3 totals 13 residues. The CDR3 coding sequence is TGTGCCAGCAGTTATGGGCATCTCTATGGCTACACCTTC. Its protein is CASSYGHLYGYTF.

This CDR3 is CASSLYQGWNSPLHF. The DNA for the CDR3 is TGTGCCAGCAGCTTGTATCAGGGGTGGAATTCACCCCTCCACTTT. This chain uses TRBV11-2 with TRBJ1-6; TRBD1 is a possible D gene (6 bases). V was clipped by 3 bases and J by 7 bases, with 13 bases between them. Germline V gene sequence: CDR1 SGHAT, CDR2 FQNNGV. The CDR3 totals 15 residues.

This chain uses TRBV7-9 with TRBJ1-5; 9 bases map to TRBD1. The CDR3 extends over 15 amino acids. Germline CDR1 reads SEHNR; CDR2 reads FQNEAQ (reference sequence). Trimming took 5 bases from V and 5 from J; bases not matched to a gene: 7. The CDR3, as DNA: TGTGCCAGCAGCCCGACAGGGGGGTTGGATCAGCCCCAGCATTTT. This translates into CASSPTGGLDQPQHF.

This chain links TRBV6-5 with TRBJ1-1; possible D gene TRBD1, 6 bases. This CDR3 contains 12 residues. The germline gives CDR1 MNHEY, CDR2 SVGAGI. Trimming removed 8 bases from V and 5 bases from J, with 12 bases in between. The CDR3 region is CASYRVWTEAFF. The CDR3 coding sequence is TGTGCCAGCTACAGGGTCTGGACTGAAGCTTTCTTT.

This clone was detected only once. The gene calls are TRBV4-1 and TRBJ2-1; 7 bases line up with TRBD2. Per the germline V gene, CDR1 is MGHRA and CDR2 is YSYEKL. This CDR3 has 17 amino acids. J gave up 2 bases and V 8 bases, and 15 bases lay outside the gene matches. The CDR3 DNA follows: TGCGCCAGCTGCTATGATCGGGAGGAAGGGACCTACAATGAGCAGTTCTTC. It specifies CASCYDREEGTYNEQFF.

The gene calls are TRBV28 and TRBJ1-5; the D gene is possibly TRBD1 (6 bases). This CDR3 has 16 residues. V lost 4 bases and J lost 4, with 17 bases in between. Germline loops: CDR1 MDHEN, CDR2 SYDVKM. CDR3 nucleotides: TGTGCCAGCAGTTACCCTGACAGGTTCGGTAATCAGCCCCAGCATTTT. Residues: CASSYPDRFGNQPQHF.

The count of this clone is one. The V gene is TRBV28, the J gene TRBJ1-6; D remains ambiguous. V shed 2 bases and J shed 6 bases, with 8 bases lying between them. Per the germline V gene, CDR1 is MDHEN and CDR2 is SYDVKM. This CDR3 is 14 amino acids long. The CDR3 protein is CASSLIQSNSPLHF. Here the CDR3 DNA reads TGTGCCAGCAGTTTAATCCAGTCTAATTCACCCCTCCACTTT.